This T cell receptor beta chain stems from a study of early T cells in non-severe SARS-CoV-2 infection. The wider study: Chains stayed unpaired after sequencing of bulk RNA from unsorted whole blood.

Trimming cost V 2 bases and J 11 bases, with 9 bases left between them. This CDR3 region has 12 residues. Germline loops: CDR1 KGHDR, CDR2 SFDVKD. This clonotype was detected only a few times. Individual cDNA molecules were tagged with unique molecular identifiers, the study reported. MiXCR, run by TCRdb on the 5' RACE reads, gives a single entry per CDR3 protein. In the table there are 80,000 to 95,000 distinct CDR3 sequences, about 12% of which are singletons. Sequences were obtained from whole blood. The chain links TRBV24-1 to TRBJ2-1; D remains unclear. This TCR was sampled from an adult who was a healthcare worker with PCR-confirmed SARS-CoV-2 infection or an uninfected control (not recorded which). The CDR3, as DNA: TGTGCCACCAGTGATTCTTACACCAAGCAGTTCTTC. Translated, it gives CATSDSYTKQFF.